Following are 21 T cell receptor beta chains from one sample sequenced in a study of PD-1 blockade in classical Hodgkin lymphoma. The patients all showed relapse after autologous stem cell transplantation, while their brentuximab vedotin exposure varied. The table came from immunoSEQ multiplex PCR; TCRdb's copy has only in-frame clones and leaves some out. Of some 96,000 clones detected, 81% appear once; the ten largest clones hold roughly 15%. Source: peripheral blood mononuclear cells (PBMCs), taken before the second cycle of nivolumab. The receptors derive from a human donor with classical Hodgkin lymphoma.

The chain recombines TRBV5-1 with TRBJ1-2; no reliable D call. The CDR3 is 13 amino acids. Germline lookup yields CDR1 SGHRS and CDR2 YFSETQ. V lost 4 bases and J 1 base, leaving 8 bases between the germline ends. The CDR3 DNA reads TGCGCCAGCAGCGCCCAGGTTAACTATGGCTACACCTTC. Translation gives CASSAQVNYGYTF.

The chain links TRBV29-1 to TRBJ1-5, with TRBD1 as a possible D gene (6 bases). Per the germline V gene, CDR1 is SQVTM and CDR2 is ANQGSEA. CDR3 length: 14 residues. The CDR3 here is CRGLGGEGNQPQHF. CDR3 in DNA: TGCAGGGGATTGGGGGGCGAAGGCAATCAGCCCCAGCATTTT.

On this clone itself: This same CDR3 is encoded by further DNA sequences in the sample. CDR3 DNA: TGTGCCAGCAGCTTAGCGGGCACAGATACGCAGTATTTT. It encodes CASSLAGTDTQYF. The genes are TRBV2 and TRBJ2-3; D is perhaps TRBD2 (6 bases). The CDR3 loop spans 13 amino acids. The V end lost 6 bases, the J end lost 1 base, and 8 bases lay between the germline ends. The germline CDR1 and CDR2 sequences are SNHLY and FYNNEI. Looking up the rest from reference TRBV2 and TRBJ2-3 gives the full variable domain: EPEVTQTPSHQVTQMGQEVILRCVPISNHLYFYWYRQILGQKVEFLVSFYNNEISEKSEIFDDQFSVERPDGSNFTLKIRSTKLEDSAMYFCASSLAGTDTQYFGPGTRLTVL.

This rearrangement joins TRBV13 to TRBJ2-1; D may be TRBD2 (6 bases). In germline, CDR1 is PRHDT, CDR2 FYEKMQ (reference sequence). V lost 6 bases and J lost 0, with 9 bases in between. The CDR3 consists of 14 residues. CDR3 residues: CASRKDYSYNEQFF. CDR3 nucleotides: TGTGCCAGCAGAAAGGACTACTCCTACAATGAGCAGTTCTTC.

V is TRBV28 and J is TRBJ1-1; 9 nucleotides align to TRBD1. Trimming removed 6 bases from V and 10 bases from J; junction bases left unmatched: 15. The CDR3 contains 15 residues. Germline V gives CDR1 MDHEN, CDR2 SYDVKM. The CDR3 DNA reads TGTGCCAGCAGACCCGGGACAGGGAGCCGGAGTTCAGCTTTCTTT. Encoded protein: CASRPGTGSRSSAFF. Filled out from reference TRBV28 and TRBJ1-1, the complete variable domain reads DVKVTQSSRYLVKRTGEKVFLECVQDMDHENMFWYRQDPGLGLRLIYFSYDVKMKEKGDIPEGYSVSREKKERFSLILESASTNQTSMYLCASRPGTGSRSSAFFGQGTRLTVV.

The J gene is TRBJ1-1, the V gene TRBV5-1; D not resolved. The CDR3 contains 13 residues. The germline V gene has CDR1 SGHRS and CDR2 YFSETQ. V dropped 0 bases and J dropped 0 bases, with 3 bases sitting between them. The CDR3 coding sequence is TGCGCCAGCAGCTTGGTTATGAACACTGAAGCTTTCTTT. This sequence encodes CASSLVMNTEAFF.

Here the CDR3 DNA reads TGCGCCAGCAGCTTGGGGGCCACGGGGAATGAGCAGTTCTTC. Translating it yields CASSLGATGNEQFF. The chain joins TRBV5-1 to TRBJ2-1; D possibly corresponds to TRBD2 (5 bases). The V gene's germline CDR1 is SGHRS and CDR2 YFSETQ. The CDR3 loop spans 14 amino acids. With 0 bases removed from V and 7 bases from J, the gap between germline ends came to 11 bases.

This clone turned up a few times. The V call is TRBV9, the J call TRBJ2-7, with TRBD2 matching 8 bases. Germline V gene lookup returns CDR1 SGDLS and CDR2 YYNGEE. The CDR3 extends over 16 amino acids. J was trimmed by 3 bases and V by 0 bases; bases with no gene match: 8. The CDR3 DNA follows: TGTGCCAGCAGCGTAGCTAGGGCTAGCGGGTACTACGAGCAGTACTTC. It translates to CASSVARASGYYEQYF.

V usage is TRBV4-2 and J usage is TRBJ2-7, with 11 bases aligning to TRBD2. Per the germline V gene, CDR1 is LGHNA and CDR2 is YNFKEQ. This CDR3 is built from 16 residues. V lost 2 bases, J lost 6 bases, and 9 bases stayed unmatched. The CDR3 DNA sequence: TGTGCCAGCAGCCAACTACTACTAGCGGGAGAGGCCGAGCAGTACTTC. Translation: CASSQLLLAGEAEQYF.

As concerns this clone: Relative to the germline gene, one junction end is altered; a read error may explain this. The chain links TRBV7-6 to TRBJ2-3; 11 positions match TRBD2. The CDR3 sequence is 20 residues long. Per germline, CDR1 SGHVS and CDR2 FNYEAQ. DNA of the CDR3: TGTGCCAGCACCTTACTCTCGGGCCAGACTAGCGGGAATCCCACAGATACGCAGTATTTT. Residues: CASTLLSGQTSGNPTDTQYF.

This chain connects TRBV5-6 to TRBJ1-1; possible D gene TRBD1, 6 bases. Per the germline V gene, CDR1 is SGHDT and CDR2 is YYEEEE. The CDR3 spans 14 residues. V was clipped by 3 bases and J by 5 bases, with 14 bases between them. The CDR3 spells CASSSLRGGTEAFF. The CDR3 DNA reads TGTGCCAGCAGCTCCCTCAGGGGTGGGACTGAAGCTTTCTTT.

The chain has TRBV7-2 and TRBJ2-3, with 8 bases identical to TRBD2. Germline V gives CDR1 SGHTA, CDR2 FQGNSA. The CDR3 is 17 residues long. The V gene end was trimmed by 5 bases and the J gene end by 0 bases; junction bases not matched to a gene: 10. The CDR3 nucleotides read TGTGCCAGCAGCCGCAGACTAGCGCCGAAGAGCACAGATACGCAGTATTTT. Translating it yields CASSRRLAPKSTDTQYF.

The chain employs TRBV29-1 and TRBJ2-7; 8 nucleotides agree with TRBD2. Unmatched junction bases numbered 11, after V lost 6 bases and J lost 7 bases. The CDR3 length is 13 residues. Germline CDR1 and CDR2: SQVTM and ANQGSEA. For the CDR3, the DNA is TGCAGCGTGAGAGGTGCGGGGGGCTGGGAGCAGTACTTC. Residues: CSVRGAGGWEQYF.

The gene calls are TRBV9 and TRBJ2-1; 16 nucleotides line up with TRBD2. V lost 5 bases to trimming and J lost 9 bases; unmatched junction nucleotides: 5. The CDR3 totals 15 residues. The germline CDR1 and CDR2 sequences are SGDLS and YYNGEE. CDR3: CASRGTSGRAVEQFF. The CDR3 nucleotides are TGTGCCAGCAGGGGGACTAGCGGGAGGGCCGTTGAGCAGTTCTTC.

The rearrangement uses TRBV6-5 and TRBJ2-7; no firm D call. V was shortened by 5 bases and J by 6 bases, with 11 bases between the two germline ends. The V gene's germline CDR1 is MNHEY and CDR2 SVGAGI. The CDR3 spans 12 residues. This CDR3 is CASSNRGGEQYF. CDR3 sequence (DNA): TGTGCCAGCAGTAACCGCGGCGGCGAGCAGTACTTC.

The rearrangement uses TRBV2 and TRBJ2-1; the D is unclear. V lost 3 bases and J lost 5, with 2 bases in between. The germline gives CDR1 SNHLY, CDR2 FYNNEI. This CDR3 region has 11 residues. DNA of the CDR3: TGTGCCAGCAGTGATCACAATGAGCAGTTCTTC. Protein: CASSDHNEQFF.

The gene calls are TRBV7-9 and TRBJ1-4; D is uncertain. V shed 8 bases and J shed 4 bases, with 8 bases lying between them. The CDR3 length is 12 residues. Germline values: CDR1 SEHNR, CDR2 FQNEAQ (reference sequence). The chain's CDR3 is CASGLINEKLFF. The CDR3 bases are TGTGCCAGCGGACTGATTAATGAAAAACTGTTTTTT.

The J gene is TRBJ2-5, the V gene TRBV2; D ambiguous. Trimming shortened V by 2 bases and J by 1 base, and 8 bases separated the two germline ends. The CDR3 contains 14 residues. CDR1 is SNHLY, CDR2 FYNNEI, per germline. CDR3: CASSELTAQETQYF. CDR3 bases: TGTGCCAGCAGTGAACTCACCGCCCAAGAGACCCAGTACTTC.

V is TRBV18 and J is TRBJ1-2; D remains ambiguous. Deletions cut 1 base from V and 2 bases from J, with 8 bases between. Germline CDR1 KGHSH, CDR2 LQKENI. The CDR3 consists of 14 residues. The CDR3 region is CASSPRMGNYGYTF. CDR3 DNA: TGTGCCAGCTCACCACGTATGGGGAACTATGGCTACACCTTC. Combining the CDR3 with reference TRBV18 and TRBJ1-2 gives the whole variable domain NAGVMQNPRHLVRRRGQEARLRCSPMKGHSHVYWYRQLPEEGLKFMVYLQKENIIDESGMPKERFSAEFPKEGPSILRIQQVVRGDSAAYFCASSPRMGNYGYTFGSGTRLTVV.

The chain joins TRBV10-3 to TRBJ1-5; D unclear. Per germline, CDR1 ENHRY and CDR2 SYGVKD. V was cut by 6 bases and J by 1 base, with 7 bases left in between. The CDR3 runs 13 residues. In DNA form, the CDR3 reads TGTGCCATCAGCGATTACAGCAATCAGCCCCAGCATTTT. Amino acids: CAISDYSNQPQHF.

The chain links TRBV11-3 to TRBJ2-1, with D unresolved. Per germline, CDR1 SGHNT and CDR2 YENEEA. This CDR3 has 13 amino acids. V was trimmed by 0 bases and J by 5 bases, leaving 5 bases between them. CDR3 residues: CASSLDVNNEQFF. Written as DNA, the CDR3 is TGTGCCAGCAGCTTAGATGTAAACAATGAGCAGTTCTTC.